Following are 29 T cell receptor beta chains from one sample sequenced in a study of blood T cell repertoires in COVID-19 (dated by TCRdb to about 2020). The library was prepared using the immunoSEQ multiplex PCR assay. What TCRdb holds here is the immuneACCESS table cut down to in-frame rearrangements. Part of the clones is not present; checked against another copy, under half of the missing clones reflect an unresolved V gene, and the others are unexplained. The sample table records about 95,000 clones; about four fifths of these occur just once. The top ten clonotypes cover 4.5% to 5.5% of the sample. The sample was peripheral blood. Receptors were obtained from an older man with COVID-19, enrolled during active disease.

The V and J genes are TRBV5-6 and TRBJ2-1, with 11 bases lining up with TRBD2. CDR1 and CDR2 from the germline V gene are SGHDT and YYEEEE. The V gene end was trimmed by 5 bases and the J gene end by 2 bases; junction bases not matched to a gene: 3. CDR3 length: 15 amino acids. Here the CDR3 reads CASRKLAGAYNEQFF. CDR3 DNA sequence: TGTGCCAGCAGGAAACTAGCGGGGGCCTACAATGAGCAGTTCTTC.

This CDR3 reads CASSLSTGELFF. CDR3 bases: TGTGCCAGCAGCCTATCCACCGGGGAGCTGTTTTTT. The chain is built from TRBV7-9 and TRBJ2-2, with no clear D. The CDR3 is made up of 12 amino acids. V was cut by 5 bases and J by 4 bases, with 5 bases left in between. Germline CDR1 SEHNR, CDR2 FQNEAQ (reference sequence).

This chain links TRBV28 with TRBJ2-7; 8 nucleotides agree with TRBD1. CDR3 length: 14 amino acids. Germline CDR1 reads MDHEN; CDR2 reads SYDVKM. V was pared by 2 bases and J by 5 bases, with 5 bases of the junction left unmatched. CDR3 region: CASSLDRGGHEQYF. The CDR3 bases are TGTGCCAGCAGTTTAGACAGGGGCGGGCACGAGCAGTACTTC.

This CDR3 reads CSVRRGGRLERQYF. CDR3 bases: TGCAGCGTAAGAAGGGGCGGGAGACTCGAAAGGCAGTACTTC. The V call is TRBV29-1, the J call TRBJ2-5; 7 nucleotides align to TRBD2. CDR3 length: 14 residues. The V gene end was trimmed by 6 bases and the J gene end by 11 bases; junction bases not matched to a gene: 18. Germline V gene sequence: CDR1 SQVTM, CDR2 ANQGSEA. The entire variable domain, with the rest obtained from reference TRBV29-1 and TRBJ2-5, is as follows: SAVISQKPSRDICQRGTSLTIQCQVDSQVTMMFWYRQQPGQSLTLIATANQGSEATYESGFVIDKFPISRPNLTFSTLTVSNMSPEDSSIYLCSVRRGGRLERQYFGPGTRLLVL.

This sequence joins TRBV3-1 (or the pseudogene TRBV3-2) and TRBJ2-7; 10 positions match TRBD2. V was pared by 6 bases and J by 5 bases, with 7 bases of the junction left unmatched. The CDR3 has 14 residues. The germline V gene encodes CDR1 LGHDT and CDR2 YNNKEL (reference sequence). CDR3 loop: CASSLSGGGHEQYF. The CDR3 DNA reads TGTGCCAGCAGTCTCAGCGGGGGGGGCCACGAGCAGTACTTC.

The chain links TRBV11-2 to TRBJ1-2; 8 bases map to TRBD1. Germline V CDR1 and CDR2: SGHAT, FQNNGV. This CDR3 region has 16 residues. The V segment lost 5 bases and the J segment 4 bases; nucleotides outside the gene matches: 12. The CDR3: CASSPLTGAILYGYTF. The CDR3 bases are TGTGCCAGCAGCCCGCTGACAGGGGCTATTCTCTATGGCTACACCTTC. Full variable domain (outside the CDR3, taken from reference TRBV11-2 and TRBJ1-2): EAGVAQSPRYKIIEKRQSVAFWCNPISGHATLYWYQQILGQGPKLLIQFQNNGVVDDSQLPKDRFSAERLKGVDSTLKIQPAKLEDSAVYLCASSPLTGAILYGYTFGSGTRLTVV.

V usage is TRBV11-3 and J usage is TRBJ1-6; D unclear. Germline assignment: CDR1 SGHNT and CDR2 YENEEA. CDR3 size: 20 residues. Trimming stripped 4 bases from V and 0 bases from J, with 22 bases between. This chain's CDR3 is CASSSGGWGTVSSYNSPLHF. DNA for the CDR3: TGTGCCAGCAGCTCCGGAGGTTGGGGAACTGTGAGCTCCTATAATTCACCCCTCCACTTT.

The V gene is TRBV6-5, the J gene TRBJ1-2; the D is unclear. This CDR3 is 12 amino acids long. Looked up from germline, CDR1 is MNHEY and CDR2 is SVGAGI. The ends were cut back, 4 bases at V and 9 bases at J, with 12 bases in the middle. Written as DNA, the CDR3 is TGTGCCAGCAGTTCGCAGGTCGGGAGCTACACCTTC. Its protein product is CASSSQVGSYTF.

V is TRBV7-9 and J is TRBJ1-2, with 7 positions matching TRBD1. V was pared by 4 bases and J by 1 base, with 6 bases of the junction left unmatched. The CDR3 contains 15 residues. Germline-derived CDR1 and CDR2 are SEHNR and FQNEAQ (reference sequence). The CDR3 protein is CASSSGTDLNYGYTF. The CDR3 DNA sequence: TGTGCCAGCAGCTCTGGGACAGATCTTAACTATGGCTACACCTTC.

This rearrangement joins TRBV5-1 to TRBJ1-5; tentative D call: TRBD1 (5 bases). V was shortened by 1 base and J by 6 bases, with 8 bases between the two germline ends. The CDR3 is 13 residues long. CDR1 and CDR2 from the germline V gene are SGHRS and YFSETQ. The CDR3 here is CASSLNGGQPQHF. Written as DNA, the CDR3 is TGCGCCAGCAGCTTGAACGGGGGTCAGCCCCAGCATTTT.

This chain joins TRBV11-2 and TRBJ2-7; 10 nucleotides match TRBD1. Germline CDR1 SGHAT, CDR2 FQNNGV. V shed 0 bases, J shed 3 bases, and the junction held 5 bases outside the gene matches. The CDR3 contains 16 residues. The CDR3 here is CASSLDLGTGVYEQYF. The CDR3 nucleotides read TGTGCCAGCAGCTTAGATCTTGGGACAGGGGTCTACGAGCAGTACTTC. Looking up the rest from reference TRBV11-2 and TRBJ2-7 gives the full variable domain: EAGVAQSPRYKIIEKRQSVAFWCNPISGHATLYWYQQILGQGPKLLIQFQNNGVVDDSQLPKDRFSAERLKGVDSTLKIQPAKLEDSAVYLCASSLDLGTGVYEQYFGPGTRLTVT.

The V and J genes are TRBV5-1 and TRBJ1-1; TRBD1 matches at 8 bases. This CDR3 is built from 17 residues. Germline CDR1 reads SGHRS; CDR2 reads YFSETQ. The trim removed 8 bases at V and 2 bases at J, leaving 17 bases unmatched. CDR3 in DNA: TGCGCCAGTACTAGGACAGGGATTATATCCCTTAACACTGAAGCTTTCTTT. Encoded protein: CASTRTGIISLNTEAFF.

There are a few counts of this clone. The gene calls are TRBV4-3 and TRBJ2-7; 8 bases agree with TRBD2. Per germline, CDR1 LGHNA and CDR2 YSLEER. This CDR3 contains 16 residues. V shed 3 bases, J shed 4 bases, and the junction held 11 bases outside the gene matches. The CDR3 DNA follows: TGCGCCAGCAGCCAGTATCGCGGGGGGCCGACTTACGAGCAGTACTTC. It yields the protein CASSQYRGGPTYEQYF.

This sequence joins TRBV5-1 and TRBJ1-2, with D possibly being TRBD1 (6 bases). With 1 base removed from V and 4 bases from J, the gap between germline ends came to 14 bases. From germline, CDR1 is SGHRS and CDR2 YFSETQ. This CDR3 spans 15 amino acids. CDR3 in amino acids: CASSLLLTGIYGYTF. The DNA for the CDR3 is TGCGCCAGCAGCTTGTTGTTGACAGGCATCTATGGCTACACCTTC.

The chain has TRBV6-5 and TRBJ1-2; 7 bases map to TRBD1. V lost 6 bases, J lost 5 bases, and 3 bases stayed unmatched. The CDR3 loop spans 12 amino acids. In germline, CDR1 is MNHEY, CDR2 SVGAGI. In DNA, the CDR3 is TGTGCCAGCAGCCCAGGGGGGTATGGCTACACCTTC. Translated, it gives CASSPGGYGYTF.

A single count supports this clone. The chain links TRBV18 to TRBJ2-5; 7 positions match TRBD1. This CDR3 has 15 residues. Germline CDR1 KGHSH, CDR2 LQKENI. The trim removed 4 bases at V and 5 bases at J, leaving 10 bases unmatched. Here the CDR3 reads CASSLAIRGRETQYF. DNA for the CDR3: TGTGCCAGCTCACTTGCAATAAGGGGGCGTGAGACCCAGTACTTC.

This rearrangement joins TRBV9 to TRBJ1-1, with D unresolved. Germline CDR1 and CDR2: SGDLS and YYNGEE. The ends were cut back, 2 bases at V and 0 bases at J, with 11 bases in the middle. The CDR3 is 15 amino acids. The CDR3 loop is CASSVGPTVNTEAFF. The CDR3, as DNA: TGTGCCAGCAGCGTGGGCCCCACGGTGAACACTGAAGCTTTCTTT.

The chain is built from TRBV7-2 and TRBJ1-2, with a tentative D call TRBD1 (5 bases). The CDR3 runs 13 residues. V was trimmed by 5 bases and J by 2 bases, leaving 9 bases between them. Germline assignment: CDR1 SGHTA and CDR2 FQGNSA. The CDR3, as DNA: TGTGCCAGCAGCACCAGGGTGAACTATGGCTACACCTTC. This sequence encodes CASSTRVNYGYTF.

The V call is TRBV10-3, the J call TRBJ2-1; 8 bases are shared with TRBD1. The germline CDR1 and CDR2 sequences are ENHRY and SYGVKD. The CDR3 is 14 amino acids. With V trimmed by 6 bases and J by 7 bases, 8 bases remained unmatched. The CDR3 DNA reads TGTGCCATCAGGATGGACAGGGCGGGGAATGAGCAGTTCTTC. It translates to CAIRMDRAGNEQFF.

The chain uses TRBV6-5 and TRBJ2-7; weak D call: TRBD1 (6 bases). The V end was cut by 6 bases, the J end by 1 base, with 13 bases between. The V gene's germline CDR1 is MNHEY and CDR2 SVGAGI. The length of the CDR3 is 14 residues. The CDR3 DNA reads as TGTGCCAGCAGCCCCCGCAGGGGATCCTACGAGCAGTACTTC. This translates into CASSPRRGSYEQYF.

This clone was counted a few times. The rearrangement joins TRBV28 to TRBJ1-5; 7 bases are a match to TRBD1. Germline trimming cut 2 bases from V and 4 bases from J; bases unmatched to any gene: 11. The CDR3 has 17 amino acids. From germline, CDR1 is MDHEN and CDR2 SYDVKM. The CDR3 DNA reads TGTGCCAGCAGTTTAGACGCGGCGACAGGGAGGAATCAGCCCCAGCATTTT. Translated, it gives CASSLDAATGRNQPQHF.

V usage is TRBV24-1 and J usage is TRBJ2-4; 12 bases are a match to TRBD1. V shed 3 bases and J 8 bases; nucleotides not matched to a gene: 7. Germline lookup yields CDR1 KGHDR and CDR2 SFDVKD. This CDR3 region has 16 residues. CDR3 DNA: TGTGCCACCAGTGATAGACCGGGACAGGGGGCTTACATTCAGTACTTC. Its translation: CATSDRPGQGAYIQYF.

The chain couples TRBV7-3 to TRBJ2-7; 8 nucleotides match TRBD2. CDR3 length: 14 residues. Per the germline V gene, CDR1 is SGHTA and CDR2 is FQGTGA. V shed 5 bases and J 6 bases; nucleotides not matched to a gene: 9. CDR3 amino acids: CASSPPGGAGEQYF. The CDR3 DNA reads TGTGCCAGCAGCCCTCCGGGGGGGGCCGGCGAGCAGTACTTC.

The chain has TRBV5-1 and TRBJ1-6; TRBD1 matches at 7 bases. V shed 5 bases, J shed 7 bases, and the junction held 12 bases outside the gene matches. The CDR3 consists of 16 residues. Germline CDR1 and CDR2: SGHRS and YFSETQ. CDR3 DNA sequence: TGCGCCAGCAGACCCAGACAGGGAAATGGAAATTCACCCCTCCACTTT. This gives the protein CASRPRQGNGNSPLHF.

This clone appeared a few times. This rearrangement joins TRBV18 to TRBJ1-4; 8 bases agree with TRBD1. Germline assignment: CDR1 KGHSH and CDR2 LQKENI. This CDR3 region has 16 residues. The ends lost 3 bases at V and 3 bases at J; junction bases unmatched: 6. As DNA, the CDR3 is TGTGCCAGCTCACCGGACAGGGAAAGGGCTAATGAAAAACTGTTTTTT. This sequence encodes CASSPDRERANEKLFF.

The rearrangement uses TRBV7-9 and TRBJ2-5; tentatively, D is TRBD2 (5 bases). The length of the CDR3 is 14 residues. Per germline, CDR1 SEHNR and CDR2 FQNEAQ (reference sequence). Trimming pared 1 base from V and 0 bases from J, leaving 6 bases between. In DNA, the CDR3 is TGTGCCAGCAGCTTAGGGGAGTACCAAGAGACCCAGTACTTC. Translating it yields CASSLGEYQETQYF.

This clone was seen a single time. The rearrangement joins TRBV19 to TRBJ2-3, with TRBD2 matching over 8 bases. V lost 7 bases to trimming and J lost 0 bases; unmatched junction nucleotides: 3. This CDR3 comprises 14 residues. CDR1 is LNHDA, CDR2 SQIVND, per germline (reference sequence). This CDR3 reads CASNPSGSTDTQYF. The CDR3 DNA is TGTGCCAGTAACCCTAGCGGGAGCACAGATACGCAGTATTTT.

The chain carries TRBV10-3 and TRBJ2-7, with 8 bases fitting TRBD1. Germline CDR1 and CDR2: ENHRY and SYGVKD. This CDR3 comprises 12 residues. J lost 7 bases, V lost 11 bases, and 10 bases had no gene match. The DNA for the CDR3 is TGTGCCCATGGCCAGGGGGCGAGGGAGCAGTACTTC. The encoded protein is CAHGQGAREQYF.

This chain links TRBV14 with TRBJ1-3; D is perhaps TRBD1 (5 bases). The CDR3 spans 16 residues. V lost 0 bases and J 0 bases, leaving 9 bases between the germline ends. Germline assignment: CDR1 SGHDN and CDR2 FVKESK. The CDR3 sequence: CASSQELRASGNTIYF. DNA for the CDR3: TGTGCCAGCAGCCAAGAACTCAGGGCCTCTGGAAACACCATATATTTT.